These 20 T cell receptor beta chains were sequenced from one sample in a study of breast tumors, draining lymph nodes, adjacent tissues. TCRdb recomputed calls from the multiplex PCR reads with MiXCR, one row per CDR3 protein. The sample lists 270,000 or so distinct CDR3 sequences, 30% to 35% occurring once. Breast cancer patients provided tissue from their axillary draining lymph nodes. Sequenced input: axillary lymph node tissue. All receptors come from a female donor with breast cancer. Some clones in this sample may be carry-over from other donors' samples.

The rearrangement joins TRBV5-4 to TRBJ2-1, with a weak D call TRBD1 (6 bases). CDR1 SGHNT and CDR2 YYREEE come from the germline V gene (reference sequence). Deletions cut 4 bases from V and 0 bases from J, with 11 bases between. The CDR3 is 15 residues long. The chain's CDR3 is CASSPGTTSYNEQFF. CDR3 nucleotides: TGTGCCAGCAGCCCGGGGACAACCTCCTACAATGAGCAGTTCTTC.

This clonotype was counted at least ten times. The V gene is TRBV6-5, the J gene TRBJ1-3; no clear D gene. Germline CDR1 MNHEY, CDR2 SVGAGI. V lost 6 bases, J lost 0 bases, and 9 bases lay in between. The CDR3 totals 14 residues. CDR3 residues: CASSSLLSGNTIYF. CDR3 DNA: TGTGCCAGCAGCTCCCTGCTCTCTGGAAACACCATATATTTT.

This clonotype showed up many times. The chain uses TRBV7-8 and TRBJ2-1; possible D gene TRBD1, 5 bases. Germline lookup yields CDR1 SGHVS and CDR2 FQNEAQ. Trimming took 5 bases from V and 6 from J, leaving 11 bases between them. The length of the CDR3 is 13 residues. The CDR3 DNA sequence: TGTGCCAGCAGCCCGACAGTCGGCAATGAGCAGTTCTTC. Translation: CASSPTVGNEQFF.

This clonotype was counted only a few times. A read error is possible here, since a much larger clone lies one base away. The chain links TRBV5-6 to TRBJ2-3; no clear D. Trimming pared 0 bases from V and 6 bases from J, leaving 14 bases between. This CDR3 region has 15 residues. Germline CDR1 and CDR2: SGHDT and YYEEEE. CDR3 bases: TGTGCCAGCAGCTTGGGTTTGGCACAATCCGATACGCAGTATTTT. This translates into CASSLGLAQSDTQYF.

This clonotype was picked up many times. The V call is TRBV6-6, the J call TRBJ2-7, with D perhaps matching TRBD1 (6 bases). The V gene's germline CDR1 is MNHNY and CDR2 SVGAGI (reference sequence). Trimming took 5 bases from V and 7 from J, leaving 18 bases between them. The CDR3 consists of 14 residues. The CDR3 DNA reads as TGTGCCAGCAGTCCCGGGACATCCGGCAGTGAGCAGTACTTC. This sequence encodes CASSPGTSGSEQYF.

Note on this clonotype: A read error may be the cause here, since a much bigger clone is one base away. This rearrangement joins TRBV12-3 or TRBV12-4 to TRBJ2-1; D unclear. The CDR3 runs to 13 residues. V lost 6 bases, J lost 6 bases, and 12 bases lay in between. In DNA, the CDR3 is TGTGCCAGCAGACACTCACACGGCAATGAGCAGTTCTTC. This codes for CASRHSHGNEQFF.

The chain combines TRBV18 with TRBJ2-6, with unresolved D. The CDR3 has 15 residues. Germline CDR1 KGHSH, CDR2 LQKENI. Trimming stripped 4 bases from V and 2 bases from J, with 9 bases between. CDR3 DNA sequence: TGTGCCAGCTCACGGAATACGGCTGGGGCCAACGTCCTGACTTTC. Translation gives CASSRNTAGANVLTF.

This clonotype was found a few times. The V gene is TRBV30, the J gene TRBJ2-7, with D uncertain. The germline gives CDR1 GTSNPN, CDR2 SVGIG (reference sequence). The CDR3 contains 14 residues. V shed 3 bases and J shed 0 bases, with 12 bases lying between them. The CDR3 reads CAWSEKRLSYEQYF. In nucleotides, the CDR3 is TGTGCCTGGAGCGAAAAACGGCTCTCCTACGAGCAGTACTTC.

The chain joins TRBV18 to TRBJ1-3; weak D call: TRBD1 (5 bases). The CDR3 extends over 17 amino acids. V lost 3 bases and J 0 bases, leaving 15 bases between the germline ends. Germline V lookup: CDR1 KGHSH, CDR2 LQKENI. Here the CDR3 DNA reads TGTGCCAGCTCACCGACCACCACGGGACTCTCTGGAAACACCATATATTTT. Protein product: CASSPTTTGLSGNTIYF.

Notes on this clonotype: A much larger clone lies a single base off, so this may be a read error. The V gene is TRBV9, the J gene TRBJ2-6, with 7 bases lining up with TRBD1. The V gene's germline CDR1 is SGDLS and CDR2 YYNGEE. This CDR3 has 17 residues. The CDR3 region is CASSGRDSISGATVLTF. In DNA form, the CDR3 reads TGTGCCAGCAGCGGCCGGGACAGCATCTCTGGGGCCACCGTCCTGACTTTC.

This clonotype was recorded at least ten times. The rearrangement links TRBV29-1 to TRBJ2-2, with 8 bases identical to TRBD1. The length of the CDR3 is 14 residues. CDR1 SQVTM and CDR2 ANQGSEA come from the germline V gene. V lost 7 bases and J lost 6; bases outside the gene matches: 10. The CDR3 nucleotides read TGCAGCGCCTTGGGACAGGCGAGTGCCGGGGAGCTGTTTTTT. This sequence encodes CSALGQASAGELFF.

In this sample, this clonotype turned up a few times. The CDR3 DNA reads as TGTGCCAGCAGTTACTCGCGTAATGGGGGTAGACCTGAAGCTTTCTTT. Protein sequence: CASSYSRNGGRPEAFF. The chain links TRBV6-5 to TRBJ1-1; D is possibly TRBD1 (5 bases). V shed 0 bases and J shed 6 bases, with 17 bases lying between them. The CDR3 length is 16 residues. From germline, CDR1 is MNHEY and CDR2 SVGAGI.

This clonotype was counted ten times or more. This sequence joins TRBV29-1 and TRBJ1-2; D is unclear. The ends were cut back, 3 bases at V and 2 bases at J, with 10 bases in the middle. Looked up from germline, CDR1 is SQVTM and CDR2 is ANQGSEA. The CDR3 spans 13 residues. The CDR3 nucleotides are TGCAGCGTTGAGAGAGGGTCCAACTATGGCTACACCTTC. Amino acid sequence: CSVERGSNYGYTF.

On this clonotype: The junction does not match germline at one end; this may be a read error. The chain's CDR3 is CASSAFSLGSRGREDEQYF. CDR3 nucleotides: TGTGCCAGCAGTGCCTTCTCTCTGGGAAGCAGGGGGCGGGAGGACGAGCAGTACTTC. The chain uses TRBV10-3 and TRBJ2-7; tentatively, D is TRBD1 or TRBD2 (8 bases each). From germline, CDR1 is ENHRY and CDR2 SYGVKD. The CDR3 totals 19 residues.

This clonotype was seen only a few times. This chain joins TRBV6-6 and TRBJ2-1; 11 bases agree with TRBD2. The CDR3 runs 16 residues. In germline, CDR1 is MNHNY, CDR2 SVGAGI (reference sequence). Trimming removed 6 bases from V and 7 bases from J; junction bases left unmatched: 11. The CDR3 loop reads CASRTGTSGYGNEQFF. DNA of the CDR3: TGTGCCAGCAGAACCGGGACTAGCGGCTATGGGAATGAGCAGTTCTTC.

This clonotype has only one observation. A much more abundant neighbour one base away suggests this may be a read error. This chain uses TRBV24-1 with TRBJ2-5; D is uncertain. Germline V gives CDR1 KGHDR, CDR2 SFDVKD. V was shortened by 11 bases and J by 1 base, with 16 bases between the two germline ends. This CDR3 contains 14 residues. Here the CDR3 DNA reads TGTGCCAGCTCACTCCGGAACAGCCAAGAGACCCAGTACTTC. It is translated as CASSLRNSQETQYF.

Ten or more counts support this clonotype. The rearrangement links TRBV7-2 to TRBJ2-3; 7 nucleotides align to TRBD1. J lost 1 base, V lost 6 bases, and 4 bases had no gene match. This CDR3 is built from 14 residues. Germline V gene sequence: CDR1 SGHTA, CDR2 FQGNSA. The CDR3 DNA reads as TGTGCCAGCAGGAGCGGACAGGGCACAGATACGCAGTATTTT. Its protein is CASRSGQGTDTQYF.

This clonotype was counted many times. The V and J genes are TRBV9 and TRBJ2-1; TRBD2 matches at 7 bases. The V gene end was trimmed by 3 bases and the J gene end by 1 base; junction bases not matched to a gene: 13. The CDR3 consists of 18 residues. Germline V gene data show CDR1 as SGDLS and CDR2 as YYNGEE. The CDR3 coding sequence is TGTGCCAGCAGCGGCGACCTCGCGGGAGTCAGGTCCTACAATGAGCAGTTCTTC. The encoded protein is CASSGDLAGVRSYNEQFF.

For this clonotype: The conserved phenylalanine or tryptophan normally closing the CDR3 is absent here, so this likely arose from a read error. Because the CDR3's place on the DNA is in doubt, the DNA is left out and the CDR3 is given as listed by TCRdb. V is TRBV19 and J is TRBJ1-5. Germline CDR1 and CDR2: LNHDA and SQIVND (reference sequence). The CDR3 sequence runs 9 residues, both termini included. CDR3 region: CASSINRGL.

This clonotype was recorded at least ten times. The CDR3 region is CASIEGRRTGELFF. DNA of the CDR3: TGTGCCAGCATTGAGGGCCGTCGCACCGGGGAGCTGTTTTTT. The chain couples TRBV6-1 to TRBJ2-2; TRBD2 is a possible D gene (5 bases). CDR1 is MNHNS and CDR2 is SASEGT in the germline V gene. Trimming pared 7 bases from V and 4 bases from J, leaving 13 bases between. The CDR3 is 14 residues long.